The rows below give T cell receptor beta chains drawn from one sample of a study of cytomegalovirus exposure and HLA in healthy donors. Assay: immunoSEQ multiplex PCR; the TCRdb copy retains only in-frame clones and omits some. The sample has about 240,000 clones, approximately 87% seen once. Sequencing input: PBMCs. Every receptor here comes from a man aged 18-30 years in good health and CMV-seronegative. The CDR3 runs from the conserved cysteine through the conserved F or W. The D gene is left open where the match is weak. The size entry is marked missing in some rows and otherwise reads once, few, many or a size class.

cdr3_aa: CASSFDSNYGYTF
cdr3_nt: TGCGCCAGCAGCTTCGACAGTAACTATGGCTACACCTTC
clone_size: once
v_call: TRBV5-1
j_call: TRBJ1-2
d_call: NA

cdr3_aa: CASRHGTGRKPQHF
cdr3_nt: TGTGCCAGCAGACACGGTACAGGTAGGAAGCCCCAGCATTTT
clone_size: few
v_call: TRBV27
j_call: TRBJ1-5
d_call: NA

cdr3_aa: CASWAGGYNEQFF
cdr3_nt: TGTGCCAGCTGGGCGGGGGGGTACAATGAGCAGTTCTTC
clone_size: few
v_call: TRBV19
j_call: TRBJ2-1
d_call: TRBD2

cdr3_aa: CASSQVTSGDTQYF
cdr3_nt: TGCGCCAGCAGCCAAGTAACCTCAGGAGATACGCAGTATTTT
clone_size: NA
v_call: TRBV4-3
j_call: TRBJ2-3
d_call: NA

cdr3_aa: CASSLAQVVFTDTQYF
cdr3_nt: TGCGCCAGCAGCTTGGCCCAGGTAGTATTCACAGATACGCAGTATTTT
clone_size: NA
v_call: TRBV5-1
j_call: TRBJ2-3
d_call: NA

cdr3_aa: CASSYLSGSHNEQFF
cdr3_nt: TGTGCCAGCAGTTACCTTAGCGGGAGCCACAATGAGCAGTTCTTC
clone_size: NA
v_call: TRBV6-5
j_call: TRBJ2-1
d_call: TRBD2

cdr3_aa: CASSDSSRGHEQYF
cdr3_nt: TGTGCCAGCAGCGATTCGTCCAGGGGCCACGAGCAGTACTTC
clone_size: NA
v_call: TRBV2
j_call: TRBJ2-7
d_call: NA

cdr3_aa: CASSKVGGNGGYTF
cdr3_nt: TGTGCCAGCAGCAAAGTCGGAGGAAATGGTGGCTACACCTTC
clone_size: NA
v_call: TRBV21-1
j_call: TRBJ1-2
d_call: NA

cdr3_aa: CASSEDYGNSPLHF
cdr3_nt: TGCGCCAGCAGCGAGGACTACGGTAATTCACCCCTCCACTTT
clone_size: NA
v_call: TRBV5-1
j_call: TRBJ1-6
d_call: NA

cdr3_aa: CASSLQVNTEAFF
cdr3_nt: TGTGCCAGCAGTTTACAGGTGAACACTGAAGCTTTCTTT
clone_size: NA
v_call: TRBV27
j_call: TRBJ1-1
d_call: NA

cdr3_aa: CASSQEKGLAGANEQFF
cdr3_nt: TGCGCCAGCAGCCAAGAGAAAGGACTAGCGGGAGCCAATGAGCAGTTCTTC
clone_size: NA
v_call: TRBV4-3
j_call: TRBJ2-1
d_call: TRBD2

cdr3_aa: CASSAWRAPLGADTQYF
cdr3_nt: TGTGCCAGCAGCGCTTGGAGGGCCCCATTGGGTGCAGATACGCAGTATTTT
clone_size: NA
v_call: TRBV9
j_call: TRBJ2-3
d_call: NA

cdr3_aa: CASSVNQPAETQYF
cdr3_nt: TGTGCCAGCAGCGTAAATCAGCCAGCGGAGACCCAGTACTTC
clone_size: NA
v_call: TRBV9
j_call: TRBJ2-5
d_call: NA

cdr3_aa: CASSLDRGSSYEQYF
cdr3_nt: TGTGCCAGCAGCTTAGACAGGGGGAGCTCCTACGAGCAGTACTTC
clone_size: NA
v_call: TRBV11-2
j_call: TRBJ2-7
d_call: TRBD1

cdr3_aa: CASSPGGPGGNNEQFF
cdr3_nt: TGTGCCAGCAGCCCCGGGGGTCCGGGGGGAAACAATGAGCAGTTCTTC
clone_size: NA
v_call: TRBV7-9
j_call: TRBJ2-1
d_call: TRBD2

cdr3_aa: CASSYRQGAREKLFF
cdr3_nt: TGTGCCAGCAGCTATAGACAGGGGGCACGAGAAAAACTGTTTTTT
clone_size: NA
v_call: TRBV5-6
j_call: TRBJ1-4
d_call: TRBD1

cdr3_aa: CAWSSGQGRDTQYF
cdr3_nt: TGTGCCTGGAGTTCGGGACAGGGGCGAGATACGCAGTATTTT
clone_size: NA
v_call: TRBV30
j_call: TRBJ2-3
d_call: TRBD1

cdr3_aa: CASSLGDRGAEAFF
cdr3_nt: TGCGCCAGCAGCTTGGGGGACAGGGGAGCTGAAGCTTTCTTT
clone_size: NA
v_call: TRBV5-1
j_call: TRBJ1-1
d_call: TRBD1